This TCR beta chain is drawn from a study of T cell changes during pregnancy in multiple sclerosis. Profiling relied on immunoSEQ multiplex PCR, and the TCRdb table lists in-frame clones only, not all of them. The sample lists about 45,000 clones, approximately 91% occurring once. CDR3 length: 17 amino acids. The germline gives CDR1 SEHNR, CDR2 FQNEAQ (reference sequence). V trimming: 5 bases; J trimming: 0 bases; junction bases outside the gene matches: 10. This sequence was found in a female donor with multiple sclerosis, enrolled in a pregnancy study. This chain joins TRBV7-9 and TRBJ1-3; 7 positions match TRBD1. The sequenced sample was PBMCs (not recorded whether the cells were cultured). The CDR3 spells CASSGHRGPSSGNTIYF. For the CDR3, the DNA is TGTGCCAGCAGCGGTCACAGGGGACCCAGCTCTGGAAACACCATATATTTT.